The clone carrying this T cell receptor (beta chain) was seen a handful of times. Its antigen is not identified. Generation of bulk TCR libraries relied on previously described methods and listed TCR primers. TCRdb fed the PCR reads into MiXCR, producing one record per CDR3 protein. This sample carries about 510,000 distinct CDR3 sequences, over 20% of them seen once, and the ten largest clones take under 0.85%. Sorting captured naive CD8 T cells as CD8+CD4-CCR7+CD45RA+. The germline V gene encodes CDR1 KGHDR and CDR2 SFDVKD. V lost 9 bases, J lost 0 bases, and 11 bases lay in between. This CDR3 is 13 amino acids long. This entry comes from a study of molecular identifiers for immune sequencing clone quantification. The study's findings and limits: Even with some 960,000 naive cells present, spiked Jurkat TCR RNA from one cell was reportedly detectable.

The sample comprised naive CD8+ T cells from blood, with Jurkat cell RNA spiked in. Subset here: FACS-sorted CD8+CD4-CCR7+CD45RA+ naive T cells. This receptor was obtained from a human donor in good health. Some libraries in this study had Jurkat cell RNA spiked in. The chain employs TRBV24-1 and TRBJ2-7; D unresolved. This CDR3 reads CATSSRDSYEQYF. For the CDR3, the DNA is TGTGCCACCTCATCTCGTGACTCCTACGAGCAGTACTTC.